This entry is about one TCR beta chain. Read sequence stops 3 residues before the CDR3 end, and the germline J gene provides the missing end. Sequencing was performed with immunoSEQ multiplex PCR; in TCRdb, only in-frame clones are kept and a portion is missing. The sample table includes fewer than 25,000 clones. Germline loops: CDR1 SEHNR, CDR2 FQNEAQ (reference sequence). This CDR3 is built from 15 residues. V was trimmed by 3 bases and J by 4 bases, leaving 13 bases between them. HPV was found by MY09/MY11 PCR and dot-blot genotyping. This sample was taken from a study of T cells in women clearing cervical HPV infection.

The specimen was blood buffy coat. The chain carries TRBV7-9 and TRBJ1-3, with D maybe TRBD1 (5 bases). The clonotype originates from a woman between 18 and 70 years old with a cervical HPV16 infection that either progressed to CIN3+ or cleared (not recorded which). The sequenced part of the CDR3 DNA is TGTGCCAGCAGCTTCGGGACTCCACCGGGAAACACC. Its protein product is CASSFGTPPGNT. The whole CDR3 region reads CASSFGTPPGNTIYF.